These 9 T cell receptor beta chains share one sample of origin, sequenced in a study of blood T cell repertoires in COVID-19. Only in-frame clones appear in the TCRdb table, and some are missing; sequencing was by immunoSEQ multiplex PCR. The sample carries roughly 200,000 clones, 84% recorded once. Material for sequencing was PBMCs or T cells enriched from blood (not recorded which). Every receptor here comes from a woman in her thirties who had been exposed to COVID-19.

The chain links TRBV29-1 to TRBJ2-3; TRBD1 is a possible D gene (5 bases). Between the trimmed V and J ends, which lost 0 bases and 3 bases, there was a span of 7 bases. Per germline, CDR1 SQVTM and CDR2 ANQGSEA. The CDR3 runs 13 residues. The CDR3 loop reads CSVEDAGTDTQYF. As DNA, the CDR3 is TGCAGCGTTGAAGATGCAGGGACAGATACGCAGTATTTT.

There are a few counts of this clone. The V and J genes are TRBV2 and TRBJ1-2; weak D call: TRBD1 (5 bases). The CDR3 runs to 14 residues. The V gene's germline CDR1 is SNHLY and CDR2 FYNNEI. V was cut by 4 bases and J by 2 bases, with 11 bases left in between. CDR3 DNA sequence: TGTGCCAGCAGTGGAAAGGGGCAAAACTATGGCTACACCTTC. Its protein product is CASSGKGQNYGYTF.

V usage is TRBV7-9 and J usage is TRBJ2-2; TRBD2 agrees at 8 bases. Germline V CDR1 and CDR2: SEHNR, FQNEAQ (reference sequence). V lost 5 bases to trimming and J lost 6 bases; unmatched junction nucleotides: 5. The length of the CDR3 is 14 residues. CDR3 coding DNA: TGTGCCAGCAGCCCCCGGGGGGGGTCCGGGGAGCTGTTTTTT. Translating gives CASSPRGGSGELFF.

This rearrangement joins TRBV6-1 to TRBJ1-6, with D possibly TRBD1 on 5 matching bases. Germline CDR1 reads MNHNS; CDR2 reads SASEGT. The CDR3 totals 18 residues. V lost 0 bases to trimming and J lost 5 bases, with 17 bases between them. CDR3 coding DNA: TGTGCCAGCAGTGAAGCGGTTCTGGCGGGACCGGATAATTCACCCCTCCACTTT. Amino acid sequence: CASSEAVLAGPDNSPLHF.

J is TRBJ1-2 and V is TRBV5-6; D gene unclear. Germline values: CDR1 SGHDT, CDR2 YYEEEE. CDR3 size: 12 residues. V lost 1 base to trimming and J lost 5 bases, with 6 bases between them. DNA of the CDR3: TGTGCCAGCAGCTTGAATATATATGGCTACACCTTC. Translating it yields CASSLNIYGYTF.

The CDR3 sequence is CASSKNASKETQYF. In nucleotides, the CDR3 is TGTGCCAGCAGCAAAAACGCGAGCAAAGAGACCCAGTACTTC. The chain couples TRBV21-1 to TRBJ2-5; the table gives TRBD2 as D, unverified against the DNA. TRBV21-1 is a pseudogene locus. The CDR3 extends over 14 amino acids.

The rearrangement links TRBV27 to TRBJ1-3; 9 bases map to TRBD1. The CDR3 consists of 15 residues. The J segment lost 10 bases and the V segment lost 5 bases, leaving 12 bases of the junction unmatched. Germline V gene lookup returns CDR1 MNHEY and CDR2 SMNVEV (reference sequence). CDR3 sequence: CASSLNYRDRATIYF. The CDR3, as DNA: TGTGCCAGCAGTCTCAACTACCGGGACAGGGCGACCATATATTTT.

The chain recombines TRBV9 with TRBJ2-5; TRBD1 is a possible D gene (7 bases). The CDR3 loop spans 18 amino acids. In germline, CDR1 is SGDLS, CDR2 YYNGEE. The V and J ends lost 4 bases and 3 bases respectively, with 25 bases between them. In DNA, the CDR3 is TGTGCCAGCAGCCCTCACGGGAGAACGACAGGGTTAAAAGAGACCCAGTACTTC. Its protein product is CASSPHGRTTGLKETQYF. Drawing the rest from reference TRBV9 and TRBJ2-5, the complete variable domain is DSGVTQTPKHLITATGQRVTLRCSPRSGDLSVYWYQQSLDQGLQFLIQYYNGEERAKGNILERFSAQQFPDLHSELNLSSLELGDSALYFCASSPHGRTTGLKETQYFGPGTRLLVL.

V is TRBV3-1 (or the pseudogene TRBV3-2) and J is TRBJ1-6, with a possible D match to TRBD1 (5 bases). Trimming removed 4 bases from V and 9 bases from J, with 13 bases in between. This CDR3 has 14 residues. Germline V gene data show CDR1 as LGHDT and CDR2 as YNNKEL (reference sequence). The CDR3 DNA follows: TGTGCCAGCAGCCCACCTTGGGGGGGTTCACCCCTCCACTTT. Translating it yields CASSPPWGGSPLHF.